The source of this T cell receptor beta chain is a study of shared clonotypes between healthy human individuals. Study-level points and caveats: Sharing across several donors was seen in 4% to 6.5% of naive CD4 clonotypes. Having only a few donors restricted how much genetic and exposure-history diversity was captured. Specimens sampled were limited to blood, with tissue repertoires likely differing. Clonotype sharing among donors likely depends on sequencing depth.

Using immunoSEQ multiplex PCR, the repertoire was profiled, and TCRdb retains in-frame clones only, with some absent. In the table there are approximately 240,000 clones, about 65% of which are singletons. The CDR3 spans 15 residues. Germline V CDR1 and CDR2: KGHSH, LQKENI. V was shortened by 3 bases and J by 1 base, with 12 bases between the two germline ends. As regards this clone: Its target is unknown.

Source material: memory CD4+ T cells sorted from blood. Subset: CD45RA-negative fraction. This chain uses TRBV18 with TRBJ1-1; the D is unclear. This TCR was sampled from a man younger than 45 in good health. CDR3 DNA: TGTGCCAGCTCACCCTTATCCAGAAGGAACACTGAAGCTTTCTTT. This codes for CASSPLSRRNTEAFF.